This T cell receptor (beta chain) emerged from a study of T cell repertoires in cytomegalovirus infection (dated by TCRdb to between 2018 and 2020). In the study overall: Donor HLA type was relevant to the analysis, as public TCR beta signatures indicated carriage of CMV infection together with the matching HLA type. Results the study describes overall, beyond this receptor: The ex vivo response was dominated by HLA-C-restricted CMV-specific TCR beta clonotypes, which also provided the single most frequent clonotype in two of eight donors. Carriers of CMV infection plus the relevant HLA type were discriminated by the cumulative frequency of public TCR beta family members in the study cohort and in an independent roughly 370-donor cohort.

Ten or more counts support this clonotype. Its antigen remains unidentified. No qualities accompany the bases; no much larger clone lies one base away. The trim is 2 bases for V and 0 bases for J, with a gap of 8 bases between the germline ends. The germline V gene provides CDR1 SGHTA and CDR2 FQGNSA. The CDR3 goes from the cysteine to the phenylalanine over 15 residues. Left in the record is the CDR3 DNA by itself, 45 bases read in frame from the first base. The run used an Illumina HiSeq 1500. TCRdb reanalyzed the raw reads on its own, using fastp at Q25 for trimming and MiXCR for clone calling, and kept in-frame beta chains. When rows share a CDR3 protein, they turn into one entry using the most common DNA and genes. Within this sample are about 740,000 distinct CDR3 sequences, with under 40% of them counted one time only. Under 3.5% of the sample rests with the top ten.

The sequence derives from a human donor in good health (CMV status not recorded). Some clones in this sample may be carry-over from other donors' samples. The rearranged segments are TRBV7-2 and TRBJ1-5, with no confident D gene call. The specimen sequenced was PBMCs. The CDR3 reads as follows: CASSLRANSNQPQHF. The DNA sequence is as follows: TGTGCCAGCAGCTTACGGGCTAATAGCAATCAGCCCCAGCATTTT.